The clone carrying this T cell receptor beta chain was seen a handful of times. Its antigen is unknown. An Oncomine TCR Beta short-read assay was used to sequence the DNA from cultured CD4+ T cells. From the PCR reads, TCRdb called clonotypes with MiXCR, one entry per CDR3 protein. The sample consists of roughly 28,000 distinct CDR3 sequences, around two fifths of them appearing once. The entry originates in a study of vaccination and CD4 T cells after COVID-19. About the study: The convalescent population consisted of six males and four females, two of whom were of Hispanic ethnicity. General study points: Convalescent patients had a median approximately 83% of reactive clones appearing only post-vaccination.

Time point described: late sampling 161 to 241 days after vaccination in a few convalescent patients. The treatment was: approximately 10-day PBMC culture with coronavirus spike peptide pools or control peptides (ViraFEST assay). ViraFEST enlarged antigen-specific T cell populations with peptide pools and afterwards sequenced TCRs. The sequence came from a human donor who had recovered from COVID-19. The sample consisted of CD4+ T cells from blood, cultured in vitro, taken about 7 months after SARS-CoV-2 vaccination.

The CDR3 sequence is CASQLVAGVETQYF. In DNA, the CDR3 is TGTGCCAGCCAGTTAGTAGCGGGAGTGGAGACCCAGTACTTC. V and J are TRBV6-2 or TRBV6-3 and TRBJ2-5; 9 bases match TRBD2. The CDR3 is made up of 14 amino acids. Germline CDR1 reads MNHEY; CDR2 reads SVGEGT. With V trimmed by 8 bases and J by 5 bases, 9 bases remained unmatched.